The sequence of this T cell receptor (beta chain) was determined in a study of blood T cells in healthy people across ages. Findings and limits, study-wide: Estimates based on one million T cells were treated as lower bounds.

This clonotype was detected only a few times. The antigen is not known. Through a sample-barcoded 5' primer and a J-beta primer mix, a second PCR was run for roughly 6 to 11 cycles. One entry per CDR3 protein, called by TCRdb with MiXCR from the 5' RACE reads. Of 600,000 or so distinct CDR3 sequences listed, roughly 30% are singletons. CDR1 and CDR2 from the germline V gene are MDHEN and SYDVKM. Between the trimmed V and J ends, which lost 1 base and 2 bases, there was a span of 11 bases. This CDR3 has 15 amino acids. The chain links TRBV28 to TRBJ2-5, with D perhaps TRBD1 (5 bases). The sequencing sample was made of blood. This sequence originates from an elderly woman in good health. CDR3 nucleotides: TGTGCCAGCAGTTTATTAGGGGAACGGCAAGAGACCCAGTACTTC. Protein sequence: CASSLLGERQETQYF.